One sample yielded the 32 T cell receptor beta chains listed below, sequenced in a study of identical twins. TCRdb analysed the 5' RACE reads with MiXCR anew, one entry per CDR3 protein. The table lists under 250,000 distinct CDR3 sequences, roughly 9.4% of them singletons. Sequencing was performed on memory (CD45RO+) T cells sorted from blood. The source is a woman aged 18-29 years in good health.

This clonotype has more than one count but fewer than ten. The chain joins TRBV18 to TRBJ2-5; 8 positions match TRBD1. In germline, CDR1 is KGHSH, CDR2 LQKENI. V dropped 3 bases and J dropped 3; count of bases not matched to a gene: 6. The CDR3 totals 15 residues. For the CDR3, the DNA is TGTGCCAGCTCACCGCCGGACAGGGAGAAAGAGACCCAGTACTTC. It codes for CASSPPDREKETQYF.

This clonotype occurred many times. The chain couples TRBV15 to TRBJ2-7, with D unresolved. With 0 bases removed from V and 7 bases from J, the gap between germline ends came to 16 bases. Germline CDR1 reads LNHNV; CDR2 reads YYDKDF (reference sequence). The CDR3 has 15 residues. Here the CDR3 DNA reads TGTGCCACCAGCAGAGAACAATTCTACTACGAGGAGCAGTACTTC. As protein: CATSREQFYYEEQYF.

This clonotype was seen a few times. The V gene is TRBV10-2, the J gene TRBJ2-3; no clear D. CDR1 and CDR2 (germline): WSHSY, SAAADI. Between the trimmed V and J ends, which lost 6 bases and 4 bases, there was a span of 17 bases. This CDR3 is built from 15 residues. CDR3 protein: CASSKTPSVADTQYF. CDR3 bases: TGCGCCAGCAGCAAAACCCCCTCGGTTGCAGATACGCAGTATTTT.

The rearrangement uses TRBV7-3 and TRBJ1-6, with TRBD1 as a possible D gene (6 bases). Trimming cost V 2 bases and J 9 bases, with 17 bases left between them. Per germline, CDR1 SGHTA and CDR2 FQGTGA. The CDR3 spans 16 residues. CDR3 nucleotides: TGTGCCAGCAGCTTATTAGGTGGGGGGGGGCTTTCACCCCTCCACTTT. Translated: CASSLLGGGGLSPLHF.

The rearrangement joins TRBV5-1 to TRBJ2-5; tentatively, D is TRBD2 (6 bases). Per germline, CDR1 SGHRS and CDR2 YFSETQ. The V and J ends lost 0 bases and 2 bases respectively, with 11 bases between them. This CDR3 is built from 15 residues. The CDR3 sequence is CASSLDPGVQETQYF. CDR3 in DNA: TGCGCCAGCAGCTTGGACCCGGGGGTTCAAGAGACCCAGTACTTC.

The chain has TRBV25-1 and TRBJ2-2; D possibly matches TRBD1 or TRBD2 (5 bases each). The CDR3 totals 16 residues. CDR1 is MGHDK, CDR2 SYGVNS, per germline. V was shortened by 4 bases and J by 2 bases, with 14 bases between the two germline ends. CDR3 sequence: CASSGSGRFNTGELFF. In DNA form, the CDR3 reads TGTGCCAGCAGTGGCTCGGGACGGTTCAACACCGGGGAGCTGTTTTTT.

This clonotype occurred a few times. The V and J genes are TRBV20-1 and TRBJ2-1; 8 bases fit TRBD1. V was clipped by 6 bases and J by 5 bases; unmatched bases: 12. The CDR3 contains 15 residues. Germline CDR1 reads DFQATT; CDR2 reads SNEGSKA (reference sequence). The CDR3 region is CSATSLRTGNNEQFF. The CDR3 DNA reads as TGCAGTGCCACCTCCCTTCGGACAGGGAACAATGAGCAGTTCTTC.

This clonotype appeared many times. The rearrangement links TRBV11-2 to TRBJ2-1; tentatively, D is TRBD1 (6 bases). The CDR3 extends over 14 amino acids. CDR1 is SGHAT and CDR2 is FQNNGV in the germline V gene. Trimming stripped 3 bases from V and 6 bases from J, with 12 bases between. CDR3 DNA sequence: TGTGCCAGCAGCTTCGGACAGCGCCTCAATGAGCAGTTCTTC. The encoded protein is CASSFGQRLNEQFF.

The chain has TRBV7-2 and TRBJ2-2; D unclear. The CDR3 consists of 15 residues. Germline V gene data show CDR1 as SGHTA and CDR2 as FQGNSA. Trimming left V 5 bases short and J 4 bases short, with 14 bases between. CDR3 bases: TGTGCCAGCAGCGCCCACCCCAGTTTCACCGGGGAGCTGTTTTTT. Amino acids: CASSAHPSFTGELFF.

This clonotype was observed many times. V usage is TRBV13 and J usage is TRBJ2-1, with 8 bases identical to TRBD2. Germline V gene sequence: CDR1 PRHDT, CDR2 FYEKMQ (reference sequence). The CDR3 is 12 amino acids. Trimming removed 10 bases from V and 8 bases from J; junction bases left unmatched: 7. In nucleotides, the CDR3 is TGTGCCACGCGGAGCGGGAGTGATGAGCAGTTCTTC. As protein: CATRSGSDEQFF.

This clonotype was counted many times. V usage is TRBV14 and J usage is TRBJ2-2; no firm D call. V was clipped by 0 bases and J by 2 bases, with 10 bases between them. The CDR3 consists of 16 residues. Germline CDR1 is SGHDN and CDR2 is FVKESK. For the CDR3, the DNA is TGTGCCAGCAGCCAAGATCTGGAGATTAACACCGGGGAGCTGTTTTTT. This sequence encodes CASSQDLEINTGELFF.

This clonotype turned up a few times. This sequence joins TRBV9 and TRBJ1-1, with a possible D match to TRBD1 (5 bases). V was pared by 7 bases and J by 3 bases, with 16 bases between. Germline CDR1 and CDR2: SGDLS and YYNGEE. This CDR3 is 14 amino acids long. CDR3 sequence reads: CASSPRGWDTEAFF. CDR3 DNA: TGTGCCAGCTCCCCGAGGGGTTGGGACACTGAAGCTTTCTTT.

The chain employs TRBV6-6 and TRBJ2-1; no definite D call. Germline CDR1 MNHNY, CDR2 SVGAGI (reference sequence). The V end lost 4 bases, the J end lost 3 bases, and 4 bases lay between the germline ends. This CDR3 is 12 amino acids long. CDR3 DNA sequence: TGTGCCAGCAGTTCCGACTACAATGAGCAGTTCTTC. This gives the protein CASSSDYNEQFF.

Only a few counts were recorded for this clonotype. J is TRBJ2-3 and V is TRBV4-3, with D unresolved. Germline V lookup: CDR1 LGHNA, CDR2 YSLEER. The CDR3 sequence is 13 residues long. V was cut by 1 base and J by 6 bases, with 8 bases left in between. CDR3 in amino acids: CASSQALGDTQYF. In DNA form, the CDR3 reads TGCGCCAGCAGCCAAGCGCTGGGGGATACGCAGTATTTT.

This clonotype was observed a handful of times. The gene calls are TRBV3-1 and TRBJ2-6; D gene ambiguous. This CDR3 has 17 amino acids. Germline loops: CDR1 LGHDT, CDR2 YNNKEL (reference sequence). The ends were cut back, 4 bases at V and 0 bases at J, with 13 bases in the middle. Here the CDR3 DNA reads TGTGCCAGCAGCCGTACGCCCGACGGCTCTGGGGCCAACGTCCTGACTTTC. Translated: CASSRTPDGSGANVLTF.

This clonotype has only a few counts. The chain uses TRBV7-9 and TRBJ1-5, with D possibly matching TRBD1 (5 bases). V lost 1 base and J lost 7, with 8 bases in between. Germline V CDR1 and CDR2: SEHNR, FQNEAQ (reference sequence). There are 13 residues in the CDR3. CDR3: CASSLEGRQPQHF. Written as DNA, the CDR3 is TGTGCCAGCAGCTTAGAGGGGCGCCAGCCCCAGCATTTT.

In its sample, this clonotype was seen a few times. This chain joins TRBV20-1 and TRBJ2-3; D gene ambiguous. There are 14 residues in the CDR3. Trimming left V 0 bases short and J 4 bases short, with 11 bases between. Per germline, CDR1 DFQATT and CDR2 SNEGSKA (reference sequence). The CDR3 DNA is TGCAGTGCTAGAGATCTTACCTCGCCAGATACGCAGTATTTT. Translated: CSARDLTSPDTQYF.

The genes are TRBV21-1 and TRBJ2-1; the DNA was not compared with TRBD2, the D call given in the table. TRBV21-1 is a pseudogene locus. The CDR3 runs 17 residues. The CDR3 nucleotides are TGTGCCAGCAGCAACCCTCGTAGGTATAAAGCCTACAATGAGCAGTTCTTC. Translated, it gives CASSNPRRYKAYNEQFF.

This clonotype turned up a few times. The rearrangement joins TRBV7-2 to TRBJ2-7; 7 bases are shared with TRBD2. This CDR3 is 16 amino acids long. Looked up from germline, CDR1 is SGHTA and CDR2 is FQGNSA. V was clipped by 5 bases and J by 2 bases; unmatched bases: 12. The CDR3 DNA follows: TGTGCCAGCAGCCAGGTAGGGACTATCCCAACCTACGAGCAGTACTTC. It translates to CASSQVGTIPTYEQYF. The variable domain in full, with the rest retrieved from reference TRBV7-2 and TRBJ2-7, is GAGVSQSPSNKVTEKGKDVELRCDPISGHTALYWYRQSLGQGLEFLIYFQGNSAPDKSGLPSDRFSAERTGGSVSTLTIQRTQQEDSAVYLCASSQVGTIPTYEQYFGPGTRLTVT.

The J gene is TRBJ1-6, the V gene TRBV6-5; D call uncertain. Germline CDR1 reads MNHEY; CDR2 reads SVGAGI. The CDR3 sequence is 14 residues long. The ends were cut back, 0 bases at V and 8 bases at J, with 8 bases in the middle. CDR3 sequence: CASSYSFRDSPLHF. CDR3 DNA: TGTGCCAGCAGTTACTCGTTTAGGGATTCACCCCTCCACTTT.

V gene TRBV7-2 combines with J gene TRBJ1-1; 8 positions agree with TRBD1. CDR1 is SGHTA, CDR2 FQGNSA, per germline. This CDR3 has 15 residues. The V and J ends lost 5 bases and 1 base, in that order; junction bases with no gene match: 6. The CDR3 is CASSRTGSENTEAFF. The CDR3 bases are TGTGCCAGCAGCCGGACAGGGTCCGAGAACACTGAAGCTTTCTTT.

This clonotype was seen more than once but under ten times. The J gene is TRBJ2-3, the V gene TRBV10-1, with 8 bases fitting TRBD2. The V gene's germline CDR1 is WNHNN and CDR2 SYGVQD (reference sequence). This CDR3 spans 15 amino acids. J gave up 2 bases and V 4 bases, and 5 bases lay outside the gene matches. CDR3 region: CASSGPSGSTDTQYF. The DNA for the CDR3 is TGCGCCAGCAGTGGGCCTAGCGGGTCCACAGATACGCAGTATTTT.

This clonotype came up many times. The rearrangement joins TRBV3-1 to TRBJ2-7; 7 bases are shared with TRBD2. The CDR3 runs 14 residues. V shed 0 bases, J shed 3 bases, and the junction held 2 bases outside the gene matches. Per germline, CDR1 LGHDT and CDR2 YNNKEL (reference sequence). The CDR3 is CASSQDGGGYEQYF. The CDR3 DNA reads TGTGCCAGCAGCCAAGATGGGGGGGGCTACGAGCAGTACTTC.

This clonotype has at least ten counts. The chain uses TRBV11-2 and TRBJ2-5; D possibly uses TRBD1 or TRBD2 (5 bases each). V lost 5 bases and J lost 0, with 7 bases in between. Germline CDR1 reads SGHAT; CDR2 reads FQNNGV. CDR3 length: 13 residues. CDR3 amino acids: CASSEGYQETQYF. The CDR3, as DNA: TGTGCCAGCAGCGAGGGGTACCAAGAGACCCAGTACTTC.

V gene TRBV6-5 combines with J gene TRBJ2-1; 7 bases are a match to TRBD2. J lost 2 bases, V lost 2 bases, and 3 bases had no gene match. The CDR3 is made up of 15 amino acids. Germline loops: CDR1 MNHEY, CDR2 SVGAGI. DNA of the CDR3: TGTGCCAGCAGTTACGGCGGACTAGCCTACAATGAGCAGTTCTTC. Translating gives CASSYGGLAYNEQFF.

In this sample, this clonotype turned up many times. CDR3 sequence reads: CASSADRSYEQYF. In DNA form, the CDR3 reads TGCGCCAGCAGCGCAGACCGGTCCTACGAGCAGTACTTC. The J gene is TRBJ2-7, the V gene TRBV5-1; D is undetermined. The V gene's germline CDR1 is SGHRS and CDR2 YFSETQ. Between the trimmed V and J ends, which lost 4 bases and 1 base, there was a span of 9 bases. The CDR3 runs 13 residues.

This clonotype was found many times. The chain combines TRBV20-1 with TRBJ2-2; no reliable D call. CDR1 is DFQATT, CDR2 SNEGSKA, per germline (reference sequence). Trimming pared 1 base from V and 6 bases from J, leaving 12 bases between. The CDR3 has 14 amino acids. The CDR3 DNA sequence: TGCAGTGCTAGAGGAGGTTCGATGGCCGGGGAGCTGTTTTTT. Translated, it gives CSARGGSMAGELFF.

This clonotype has just a few counts. The chain has TRBV20-1 and TRBJ2-1; 12 nucleotides agree with TRBD2. Germline CDR1 and CDR2: DFQATT and SNEGSKA (reference sequence). The V segment lost 5 bases and the J segment 9 bases; nucleotides outside the gene matches: 5. CDR3 length: 13 residues. CDR3 sequence (DNA): TGCAGTGCTTCCCAGACTAGCGGGGGTGAGCAGTTCTTC. It encodes CSASQTSGGEQFF.

V gene TRBV5-1 combines with J gene TRBJ2-1; 11 bases line up with TRBD2. Looked up from germline, CDR1 is SGHRS and CDR2 is YFSETQ. The CDR3 extends over 16 amino acids. Trimming removed 4 bases from V and 8 bases from J; junction bases left unmatched: 11. CDR3 DNA: TGCGCCAGCAGCCCGGGACTAGCGGCGACGGCCGATGAGCAGTTCTTC. Amino acids: CASSPGLAATADEQFF.

Points on this clonotype: This may stem from a read error, because a much larger clone lies one nucleotide away. The chain combines TRBV6-2 or TRBV6-3 with TRBJ2-1; 8 bases align to TRBD1. Looked up from germline, CDR1 is MNHEY and CDR2 is SVGEGT. The CDR3 contains 12 residues. Trimming removed 6 bases from V and 8 bases from J; junction bases left unmatched: 3. CDR3 in amino acids: CASSRTGYEQFF. The CDR3, as DNA: TGTGCCAGCAGCAGGACAGGGTATGAGCAGTTCTTC.

The V and J genes are TRBV21-1 and TRBJ2-7; whether TRBD1, the table's D call, matches the DNA was not checked. TRBV21-1 has pseudogene status. CDR3 length equals 15 residues. In DNA form, the CDR3 reads TGTGCCAGCAGACTGGGACAGGGGGGTCCCTACGAGCAGTACTTC. Protein: CASRLGQGGPYEQYF.

The V call is TRBV27, the J call TRBJ2-3, with a possible D match to TRBD1 (6 bases). The CDR3 has 14 residues. V lost 7 bases, J lost 8 bases, and 19 bases lay in between. CDR1 is MNHEY, CDR2 SMNVEV, per germline (reference sequence). CDR3 nucleotides: TGTGCCAGCACCGGGACACAAGCAACGGGTACGCAGTATTTT. Its translation is CASTGTQATGTQYF.